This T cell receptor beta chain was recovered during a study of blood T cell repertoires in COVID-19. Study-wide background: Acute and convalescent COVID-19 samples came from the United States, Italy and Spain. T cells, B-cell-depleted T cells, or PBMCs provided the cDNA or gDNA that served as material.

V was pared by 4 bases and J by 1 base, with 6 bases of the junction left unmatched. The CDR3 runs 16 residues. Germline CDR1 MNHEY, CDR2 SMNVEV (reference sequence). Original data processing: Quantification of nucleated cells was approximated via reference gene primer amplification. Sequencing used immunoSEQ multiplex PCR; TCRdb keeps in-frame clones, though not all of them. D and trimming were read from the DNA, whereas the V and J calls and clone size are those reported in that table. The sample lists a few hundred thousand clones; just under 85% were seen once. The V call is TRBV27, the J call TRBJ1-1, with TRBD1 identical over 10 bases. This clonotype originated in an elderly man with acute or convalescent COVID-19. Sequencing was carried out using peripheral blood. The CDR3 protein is CASSSDRGPRNTEAFF. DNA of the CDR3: TGTGCCAGCAGTTCCGACAGGGGGCCCAGGAACACTGAAGCTTTCTTT.